A single T cell receptor (beta chain) is shown here with its context. TCRdb itself ran the reads through MiXCR, one entry per CDR3 protein. The profile shows hundreds of thousands of distinct CDR3 sequences, approximately 11% of them singletons. The V gene's germline CDR1 is SGHDN and CDR2 FVKESK. The trim removed 4 bases at V and 8 bases at J, leaving 5 bases unmatched. The CDR3 runs 13 residues. This entry comes from a study of T cell repertoires in cytomegalovirus infection. Source material: PBMCs. The sequence came from a human donor in good health (CMV status not recorded). Some clones in this sample may be carry-over from other donors' samples. The chain links TRBV14 to TRBJ2-7; 10 nucleotides agree with TRBD1. CDR3 sequence: CASSPRDRGKQYF. CDR3 coding DNA: TGTGCCAGCAGCCCGCGGGACAGGGGTAAGCAGTACTTC.